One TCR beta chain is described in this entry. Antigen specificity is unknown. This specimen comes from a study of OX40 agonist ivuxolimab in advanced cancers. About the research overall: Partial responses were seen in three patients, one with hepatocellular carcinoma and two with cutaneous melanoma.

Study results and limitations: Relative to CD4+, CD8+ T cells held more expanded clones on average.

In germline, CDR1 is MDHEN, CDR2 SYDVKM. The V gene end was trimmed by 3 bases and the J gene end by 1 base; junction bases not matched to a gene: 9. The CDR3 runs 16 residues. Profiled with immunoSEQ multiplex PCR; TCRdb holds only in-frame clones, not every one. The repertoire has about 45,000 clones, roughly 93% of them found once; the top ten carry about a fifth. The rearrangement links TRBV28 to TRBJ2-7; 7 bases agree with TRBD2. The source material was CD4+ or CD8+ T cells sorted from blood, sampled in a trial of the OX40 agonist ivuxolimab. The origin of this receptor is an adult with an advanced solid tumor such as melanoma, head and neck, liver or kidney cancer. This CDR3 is CASSFPSGVSSYEQYF. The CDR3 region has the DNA TGTGCCAGCAGTTTCCCGAGCGGGGTCTCGTCCTACGAGCAGTACTTC.